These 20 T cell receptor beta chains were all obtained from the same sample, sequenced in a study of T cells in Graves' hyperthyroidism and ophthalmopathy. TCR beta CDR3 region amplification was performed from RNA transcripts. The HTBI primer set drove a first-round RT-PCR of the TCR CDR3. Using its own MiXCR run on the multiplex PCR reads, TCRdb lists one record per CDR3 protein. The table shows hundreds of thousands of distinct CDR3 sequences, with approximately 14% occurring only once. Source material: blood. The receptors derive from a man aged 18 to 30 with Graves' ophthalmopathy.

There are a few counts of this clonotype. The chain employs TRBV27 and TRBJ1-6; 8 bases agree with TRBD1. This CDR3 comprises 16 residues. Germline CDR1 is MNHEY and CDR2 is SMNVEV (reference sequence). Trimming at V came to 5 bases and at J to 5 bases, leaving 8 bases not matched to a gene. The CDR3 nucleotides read TGTGCCAGCAGTCCCAGGGGGCGCCGGGATAATTCACCCCTCCACTTT. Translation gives CASSPRGRRDNSPLHF.

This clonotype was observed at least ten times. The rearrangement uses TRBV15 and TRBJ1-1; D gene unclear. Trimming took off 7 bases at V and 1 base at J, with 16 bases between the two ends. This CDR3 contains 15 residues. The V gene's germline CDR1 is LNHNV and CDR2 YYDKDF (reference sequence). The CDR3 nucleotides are TGTGCCACCACTTCGACACTGGTATCGAACACTGAAGCTTTCTTT. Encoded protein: CATTSTLVSNTEAFF.

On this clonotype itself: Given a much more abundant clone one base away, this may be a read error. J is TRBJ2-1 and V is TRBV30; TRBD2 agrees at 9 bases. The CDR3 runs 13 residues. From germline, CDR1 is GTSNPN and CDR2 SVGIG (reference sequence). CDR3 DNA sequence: TGTGCCTGGAGTTTGCTAGCGGGGAATGAGCAGCTCTTC. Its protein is CAWSLLAGNEQLF.

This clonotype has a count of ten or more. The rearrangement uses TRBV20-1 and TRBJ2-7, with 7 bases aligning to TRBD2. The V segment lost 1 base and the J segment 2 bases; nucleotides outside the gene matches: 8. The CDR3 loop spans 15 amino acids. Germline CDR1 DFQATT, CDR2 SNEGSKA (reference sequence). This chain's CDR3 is CSARGAGDLTYEQYF. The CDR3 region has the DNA TGCAGTGCTAGAGGGGCGGGAGACCTAACCTACGAGCAGTACTTC.

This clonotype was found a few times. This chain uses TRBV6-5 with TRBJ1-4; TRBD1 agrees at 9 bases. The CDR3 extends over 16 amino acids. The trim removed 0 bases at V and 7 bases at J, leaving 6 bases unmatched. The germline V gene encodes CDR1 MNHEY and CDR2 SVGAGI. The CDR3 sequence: CASSYSGGQGAEKLFF. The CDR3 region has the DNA TGTGCCAGCAGTTACTCAGGGGGACAGGGAGCTGAAAAACTGTTTTTT.

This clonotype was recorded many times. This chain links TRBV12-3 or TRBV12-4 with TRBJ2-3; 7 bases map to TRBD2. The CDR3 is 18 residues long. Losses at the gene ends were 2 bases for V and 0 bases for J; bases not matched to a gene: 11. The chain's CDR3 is CASSLLFPASGSTDTQYF. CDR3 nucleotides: TGTGCCAGCAGTTTACTTTTTCCGGCTAGCGGTAGCACAGATACGCAGTATTTT.

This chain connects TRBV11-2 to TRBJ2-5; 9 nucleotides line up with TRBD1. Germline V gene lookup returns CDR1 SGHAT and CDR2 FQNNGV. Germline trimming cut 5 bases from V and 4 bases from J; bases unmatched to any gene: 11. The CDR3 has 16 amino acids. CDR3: CASSTNTGGRGETQYF. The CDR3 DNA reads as TGTGCCAGCAGCACCAACACAGGGGGCCGTGGAGAGACCCAGTACTTC.

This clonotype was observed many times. The CDR3 DNA is TGTGCCAGCGGAGACTCGGGACAGGGGCCGGAGACCCAGTACTTC. Translated, it gives CASGDSGQGPETQYF. The rearrangement joins TRBV6-1 to TRBJ2-5; 10 nucleotides line up with TRBD1. There are 15 residues in the CDR3. J gave up 5 bases and V 8 bases, and 11 bases lay outside the gene matches. Germline V gene sequence: CDR1 MNHNS, CDR2 SASEGT.

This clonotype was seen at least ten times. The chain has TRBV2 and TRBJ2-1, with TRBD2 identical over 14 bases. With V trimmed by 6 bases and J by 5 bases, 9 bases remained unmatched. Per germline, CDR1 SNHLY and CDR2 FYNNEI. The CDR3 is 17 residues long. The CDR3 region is CASRGTTSGGGNNEQFF. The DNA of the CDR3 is TGTGCCAGCAGAGGTACGACTAGCGGGGGGGGAAACAATGAGCAGTTCTTC. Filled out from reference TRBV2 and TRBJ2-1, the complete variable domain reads EPEVTQTPSHQVTQMGQEVILRCVPISNHLYFYWYRQILGQKVEFLVSFYNNEISEKSEIFDDQFSVERPDGSNFTLKIRSTKLEDSAMYFCASRGTTSGGGNNEQFFGPGTRLTVL.

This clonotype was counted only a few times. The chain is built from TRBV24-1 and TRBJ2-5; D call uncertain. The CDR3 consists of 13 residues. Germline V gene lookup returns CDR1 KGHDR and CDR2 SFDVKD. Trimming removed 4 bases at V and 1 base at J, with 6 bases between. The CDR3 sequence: CATSDTFQETQYF. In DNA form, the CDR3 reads TGTGCCACCAGTGACACCTTCCAAGAGACCCAGTACTTC.

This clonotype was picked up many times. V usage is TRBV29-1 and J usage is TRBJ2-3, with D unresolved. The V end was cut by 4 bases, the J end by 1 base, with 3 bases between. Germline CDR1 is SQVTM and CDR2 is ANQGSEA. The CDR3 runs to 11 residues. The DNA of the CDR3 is TGCAGCGTTGTCGGCACAGATACGCAGTATTTT. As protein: CSVVGTDTQYF.

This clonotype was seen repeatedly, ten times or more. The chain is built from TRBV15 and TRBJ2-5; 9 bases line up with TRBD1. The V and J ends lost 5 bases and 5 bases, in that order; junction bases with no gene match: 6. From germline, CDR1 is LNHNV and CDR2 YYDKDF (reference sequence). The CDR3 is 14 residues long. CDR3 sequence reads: CATSDRGSQETQYF. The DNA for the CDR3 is TGTGCCACCAGCGACAGGGGGTCACAGGAGACCCAGTACTTC.

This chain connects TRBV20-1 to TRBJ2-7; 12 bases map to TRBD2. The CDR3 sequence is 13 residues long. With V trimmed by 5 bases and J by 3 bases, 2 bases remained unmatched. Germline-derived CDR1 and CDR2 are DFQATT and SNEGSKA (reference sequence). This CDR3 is CSAPLAGGYEQYF. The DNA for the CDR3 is TGCAGTGCTCCACTAGCGGGAGGCTACGAGCAGTACTTC.

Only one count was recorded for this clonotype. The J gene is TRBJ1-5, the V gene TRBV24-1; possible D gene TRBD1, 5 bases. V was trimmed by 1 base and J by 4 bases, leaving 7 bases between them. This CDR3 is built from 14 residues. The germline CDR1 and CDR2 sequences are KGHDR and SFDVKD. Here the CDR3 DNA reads TGTGCCACCAGTGATTTCCAGGGTAATCAGCCCCAGCATTTT. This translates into CATSDFQGNQPQHF.

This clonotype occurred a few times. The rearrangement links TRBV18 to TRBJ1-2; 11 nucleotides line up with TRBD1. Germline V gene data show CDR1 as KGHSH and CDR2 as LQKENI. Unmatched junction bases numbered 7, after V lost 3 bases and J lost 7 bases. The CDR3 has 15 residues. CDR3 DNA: TGTGCCAGCTCACCGTCCGGACAGGGGGCTTTTGGCTACACCTTC. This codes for CASSPSGQGAFGYTF.

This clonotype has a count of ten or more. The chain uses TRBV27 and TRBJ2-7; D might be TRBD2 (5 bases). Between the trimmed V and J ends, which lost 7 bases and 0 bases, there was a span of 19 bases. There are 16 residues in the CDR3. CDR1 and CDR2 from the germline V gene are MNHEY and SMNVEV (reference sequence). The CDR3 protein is CASTGLGASSSYEQYF. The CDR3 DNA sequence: TGTGCCAGCACCGGGTTGGGAGCGTCGAGCTCCTACGAGCAGTACTTC.

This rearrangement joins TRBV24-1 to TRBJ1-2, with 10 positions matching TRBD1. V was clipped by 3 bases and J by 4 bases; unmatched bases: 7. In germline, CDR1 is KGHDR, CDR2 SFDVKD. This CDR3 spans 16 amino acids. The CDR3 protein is CATSDAGTGEIYGYTF. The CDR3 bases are TGTGCCACCAGTGATGCGGGGACAGGGGAGATCTATGGCTACACCTTC.

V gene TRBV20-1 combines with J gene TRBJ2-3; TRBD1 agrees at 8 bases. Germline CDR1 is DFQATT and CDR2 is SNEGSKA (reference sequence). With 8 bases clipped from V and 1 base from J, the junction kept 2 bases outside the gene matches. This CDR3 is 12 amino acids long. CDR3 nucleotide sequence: TGCAGTTTCAGGGGGCGCACAGATACGCAGTATTTT. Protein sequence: CSFRGRTDTQYF.

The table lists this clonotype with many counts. The CDR3 DNA reads as TGTGCCATCAGTGAAGGGACTCCCACAGATACGCAGTATTTT. Amino acids: CAISEGTPTDTQYF. This sequence joins TRBV10-3 and TRBJ2-3; the D gene is possibly TRBD2 (6 bases). The V end was cut by 3 bases, the J end by 2 bases, with 9 bases between. This CDR3 has 14 residues. CDR1 ENHRY and CDR2 SYGVKD come from the germline V gene.

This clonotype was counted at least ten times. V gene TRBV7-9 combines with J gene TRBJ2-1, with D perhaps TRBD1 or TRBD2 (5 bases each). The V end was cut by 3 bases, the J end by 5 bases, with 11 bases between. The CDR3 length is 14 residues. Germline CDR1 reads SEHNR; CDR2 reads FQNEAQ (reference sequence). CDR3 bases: TGTGCCAGCAGCTTTCCCGGGACGCACAATGAGCAGTTCTTC. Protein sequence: CASSFPGTHNEQFF.